A selection of T cell receptor beta chains follows, all from one sample in a study of cytomegalovirus exposure and HLA in healthy donors. The table came from immunoSEQ multiplex PCR; TCRdb's copy has only in-frame clones and leaves some out. This table holds approximately 160,000 clones, 77% found once. The sample consisted of PBMCs. The receptor set was obtained from a young woman in good health and CMV-seronegative. The conserved cysteine and the conserved F or W are not part of the CDR3 here. D genes are given only for firm matches.

V	D	J	CDR3
TRBV15	TRBD2	TRBJ2-7	ATSRGLAGSYEQY
TRBV19	TRBD2	TRBJ2-7	ASSAGSSSYEQY
TRBV7-3	TRBD2	TRBJ2-5	ASSFGLAGGQETQY
TRBV29-1	.	.	SVRQQGDEQY
TRBV15	TRBD2	TRBJ2-3	ATSRGTSGSDTQY
TRBV6-1	.	TRBJ2-7	ASSESAGSGYEQY
TRBV5-6	TRBD1	TRBJ1-1	ASSWATGEMNTEAF
TRBV27	.	TRBJ1-5	ASSLFTDQPQH
TRBV5-6	TRBD2	TRBJ2-1	ASSLYTSGTGNEQF
TRBV4-2	.	TRBJ2-7	ASSPGQTYSYEQY
TRBV7-2	TRBD2	TRBJ2-1	ASSLSGGYEQF
TRBV5-1	TRBD1	TRBJ2-1	ASSGRTGGWGEQF
TRBV7-2	.	TRBJ2-7	ASREASFYEQY
TRBV11-3	.	TRBJ1-4	ASSARADEKLF
TRBV7-9	TRBD1	TRBJ2-1	ASSSQGDSSYNEQF
TRBV29-1	TRBD1	TRBJ2-5	SVDQRGQGAKETQY
TRBV28	TRBD1	TRBJ2-5	ASRGTDRETQY
TRBV19	.	TRBJ1-1	ASSSPQWSNTEAF
TRBV19	TRBD1	TRBJ1-1	ASTFTGDTEAF
TRBV29-1	TRBD1	TRBJ2-7	SGGQGAGEQY
TRBV5-1	TRBD2	TRBJ2-3	ASSLGLAFADTQY
TRBV2	.	TRBJ1-4	ASRTREKLF
TRBV28	.	TRBJ1-2	ASSYQANYGYT
TRBV7-6	TRBD2	TRBJ2-7	ASSLTGGVYEQY
TRBV7-9	.	TRBJ1-1	ASSLATGNTEAF
TRBV12-5	.	TRBJ1-1	ASGLKTGEAF
TRBV5-1	TRBD2	TRBJ2-1	ASSLAVAGASNEQF
TRBV6-8	TRBD1	TRBJ1-5	ASSSISRQGVSQPQH
TRBV19	.	TRBJ2-4	ASSAGPDRTRNIQY
TRBV7-2	TRBD2	TRBJ2-1	ASRTRLAGGQNEQF
TRBV6-6	TRBD1	TRBJ1-4	ASSSGTGYEKLF
TRBV30	TRBD1	TRBJ1-6	ACSRPGTATSKGPLH
TRBV19	TRBD1	TRBJ2-7	ASSIGQGDYEQY
TRBV7-2	.	TRBJ2-6	ASRYTTASGANVLT
TRBV6-6	.	TRBJ1-1	ASTRVGNTEAF
TRBV5-3	.	TRBJ1-4	ARSFRLQGANEKLF
TRBV7-3	.	TRBJ2-5	ASSSAGGWGETQY
TRBV27	.	TRBJ2-7	ASSLLGGREQY
TRBV29-1	TRBD1	TRBJ1-2	SVPRGQGAYGYT
TRBV30	TRBD1	TRBJ1-3	AWSQLRGTAGNTIY
TRBV29-1	TRBD1	TRBJ1-5	SVVDRGPGQPQH
TRBV28	.	TRBJ1-2	ASSFFLGQDNPTRGYT
TRBV18	.	TRBJ1-1	ASSPQANTEAF
TRBV6-5	TRBD1	TRBJ1-2	ASSYSKSKGAGYT
TRBV5-4	TRBD1	TRBJ2-5	ASSLGGGRETQY